Shown below are 9 T cell receptor beta chains from a single sample sequenced in a study of blood T cell repertoires in COVID-19. Sequenced by immunoSEQ multiplex PCR; TCRdb stores in-frame clones only, minus some. The table lists around 300,000 clones, roughly 90% of them singletons. The sample comprised peripheral blood. These receptors came from a woman in her twenties or thirties with COVID-19, enrolled during active disease.

This clone was found a few times. The V and J genes are TRBV7-9 and TRBJ2-1; D is unresolved. The CDR3 is 14 amino acids. V gave up 7 bases and J gave up 2 bases, with 12 bases separating them. Germline assignment: CDR1 SEHNR and CDR2 FQNEAQ (reference sequence). DNA of the CDR3: TGTGCCAGCACCGGGCAGGCAGCCTACAATGAGCAGTTCTTC. Its protein is CASTGQAAYNEQFF.

This rearrangement joins TRBV10-3 to TRBJ2-1, with 8 nucleotides matching TRBD1. J lost 8 bases, V lost 2 bases, and 8 bases had no gene match. CDR1 is ENHRY, CDR2 SYGVKD, per germline. The CDR3 sequence is 15 residues long. The CDR3 DNA reads TGTGCCATCAGTGAGGGCAGGGGGCGCGGGGATGAGCAGTTCTTC. Its translation is CAISEGRGRGDEQFF.

Comments on this clone: A much bigger clone sits one base away, suggesting this may be a read error. J is TRBJ1-1 and V is TRBV11-3; D might be TRBD1 (5 bases). This CDR3 has 13 residues. Germline CDR1 and CDR2: SGHNT and YENEEA. V lost 3 bases and J lost 1, with 6 bases in between. The CDR3: CASSFGQNTEAFF. DNA for the CDR3: TGTGCCAGCAGCTTTGGACAGAACACTGAAGCTTTCTTT.

The gene calls are TRBV30 and TRBJ1-2; D call uncertain. V was pared by 8 bases and J by 5 bases, with 12 bases between. This CDR3 comprises 11 residues. The germline gives CDR1 GTSNPN, CDR2 SVGIG (reference sequence). CDR3 protein: CALDRGYGYTF. The CDR3, as DNA: TGTGCCCTCGATAGAGGATATGGCTACACCTTC.

CDR3 in DNA: TGTGCCAGCAGCTTAGCCACGCAGATGAATCAGCCCCAGCATTTT. It codes for CASSLATQMNQPQHF. The genes are TRBV7-2 and TRBJ1-5; no firm D call. Germline assignment: CDR1 SGHTA and CDR2 FQGNSA. The CDR3 is 15 amino acids. Trimming took 0 bases from V and 4 from J, leaving 10 bases between them.

On this clone itself: A much larger clonotype is one base distant, so this may be a read error. The chain uses TRBV4-2 and TRBJ1-1; weak D call: TRBD1 (5 bases). Trimming pared 3 bases from V and 3 bases from J, leaving 8 bases between. This CDR3 is built from 13 residues. Germline lookup yields CDR1 LGHNA and CDR2 YNFKEQ. CDR3 bases: TGTGCCAGCAGCCATAGCAGGGACACTGAAGCTTTCTTT. Protein: CASSHSRDTEAFF.

The gene calls are TRBV19 and TRBJ1-5; weak D call: TRBD1 (5 bases). CDR1 is LNHDA, CDR2 SQIVND, per germline (reference sequence). The CDR3 runs to 17 residues. V lost 8 bases and J 4 bases, leaving 24 bases between the germline ends. As DNA, the CDR3 is TGTGCCAGTGGCGTTCTTATTCAGGGTAGTAGGAATCAGCCCCAGCATTTT. Protein sequence: CASGVLIQGSRNQPQHF.

This chain joins TRBV2 and TRBJ2-7; 7 nucleotides match TRBD1. Germline V CDR1 and CDR2: SNHLY, FYNNEI. The CDR3 spans 14 residues. The V and J ends lost 7 bases and 6 bases, in that order; junction bases with no gene match: 12. The CDR3 sequence is CASNGRGPTSEQYF. The CDR3 nucleotides are TGTGCCAGCAATGGAAGGGGGCCCACTAGCGAGCAGTACTTC.

V gene TRBV9 combines with J gene TRBJ1-1; the D gene is possibly TRBD1 (6 bases). The V and J ends lost 3 bases and 9 bases respectively, with 12 bases between them. The germline gives CDR1 SGDLS, CDR2 YYNGEE. The CDR3 consists of 12 residues. The CDR3, as DNA: TGTGCCAGCAGCGCCCCTGACAGGCAAGCTTTCTTT. This codes for CASSAPDRQAFF.